This record looks at one T cell receptor (beta chain) sequence and its context. Its antigen is undetermined. Here immunoSEQ multiplex PCR was the method, and the copy in TCRdb shows in-frame clones only, minus some. The data contain 26,000 or so clones, roughly 91% of them singletons. V gave up 6 bases and J gave up 3 bases; unmatched junction bases: 3. CDR3 size: 15 residues. Per germline, CDR1 ENHRY and CDR2 SYGVKD. The entry originates in a study of T cell responses to AZD1222 COVID-19 vaccine. Study results and caveats: Repertoire collection took place solely once the T cell response had peaked.

The chain couples TRBV10-3 to TRBJ2-1; 12 nucleotides align to TRBD2. The receptor was isolated from an adult who received the AZD1222 COVID-19 vaccine. The sample in question was peripheral blood, obtained 28 days after the second AZD1222 dose. Here the CDR3 reads CAIRRTSGDYNEQFF. The CDR3, as DNA: TGTGCCATCAGGCGGACTAGCGGGGACTACAATGAGCAGTTCTTC.